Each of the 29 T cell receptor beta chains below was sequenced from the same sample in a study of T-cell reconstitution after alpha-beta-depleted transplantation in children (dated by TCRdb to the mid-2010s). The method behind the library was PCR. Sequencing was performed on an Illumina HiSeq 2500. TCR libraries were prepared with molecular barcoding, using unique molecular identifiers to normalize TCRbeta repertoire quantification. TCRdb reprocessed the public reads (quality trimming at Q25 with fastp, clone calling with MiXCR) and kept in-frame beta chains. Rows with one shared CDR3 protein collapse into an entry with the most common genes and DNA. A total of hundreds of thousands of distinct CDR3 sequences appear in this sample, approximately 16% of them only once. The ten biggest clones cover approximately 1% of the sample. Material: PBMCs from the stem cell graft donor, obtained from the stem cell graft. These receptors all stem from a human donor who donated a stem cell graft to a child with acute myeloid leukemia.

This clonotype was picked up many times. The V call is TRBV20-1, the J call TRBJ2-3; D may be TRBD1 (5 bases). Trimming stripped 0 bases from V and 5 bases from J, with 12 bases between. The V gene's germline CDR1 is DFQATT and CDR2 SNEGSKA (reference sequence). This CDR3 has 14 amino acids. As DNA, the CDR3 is TGCAGTGCTAGAGATAGGGGCTGGGAAGATACGCAGTATTTT. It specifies CSARDRGWEDTQYF.

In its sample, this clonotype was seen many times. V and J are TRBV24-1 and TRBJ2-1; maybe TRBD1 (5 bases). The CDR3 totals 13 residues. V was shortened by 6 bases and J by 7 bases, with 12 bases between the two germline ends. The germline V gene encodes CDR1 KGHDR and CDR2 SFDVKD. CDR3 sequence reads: CATSTVGVNEQFF. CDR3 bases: TGTGCCACCAGTACCGTAGGGGTTAATGAGCAGTTCTTC.

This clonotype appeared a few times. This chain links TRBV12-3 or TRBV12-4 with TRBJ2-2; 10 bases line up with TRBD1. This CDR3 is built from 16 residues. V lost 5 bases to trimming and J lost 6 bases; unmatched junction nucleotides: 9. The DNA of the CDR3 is TGTGCCAGCAGTGAGAGGGGGACAGGGGCGGCCGGGGAGCTGTTTTTT. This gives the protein CASSERGTGAAGELFF.

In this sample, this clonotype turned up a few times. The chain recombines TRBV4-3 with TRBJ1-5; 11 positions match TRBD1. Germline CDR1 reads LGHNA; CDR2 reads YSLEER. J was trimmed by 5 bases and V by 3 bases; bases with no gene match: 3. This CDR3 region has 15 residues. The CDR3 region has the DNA TGCGCCAGCAGCCAGGACAGGGGGCTATATCAGCCCCAGCATTTT. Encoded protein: CASSQDRGLYQPQHF.

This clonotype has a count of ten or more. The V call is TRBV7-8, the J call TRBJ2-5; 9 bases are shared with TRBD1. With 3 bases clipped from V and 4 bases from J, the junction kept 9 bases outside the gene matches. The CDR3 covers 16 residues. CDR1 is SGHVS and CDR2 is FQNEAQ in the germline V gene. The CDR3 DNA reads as TGTGCCAGCAGCTTGGGGGGGACAGGGCTTGGAGAGACCCAGTACTTC. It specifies CASSLGGTGLGETQYF. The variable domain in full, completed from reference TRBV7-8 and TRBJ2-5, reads GAGVSQSPRYKVAKRGQDVALRCDPISGHVSLFWYQQALGQGPEFLTYFQNEAQLDKSGLPSDRFFAERPEGSVSTLKIQRTQQEDSAVYLCASSLGGTGLGETQYFGPGTRLLVL.

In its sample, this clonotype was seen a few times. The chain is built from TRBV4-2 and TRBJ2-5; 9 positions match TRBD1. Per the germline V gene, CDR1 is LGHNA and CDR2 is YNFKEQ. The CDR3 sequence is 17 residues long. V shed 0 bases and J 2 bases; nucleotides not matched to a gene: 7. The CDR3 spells CASSQDPGTGNQETQYF. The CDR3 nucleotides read TGTGCCAGCAGCCAAGATCCCGGGACAGGGAATCAAGAGACCCAGTACTTC.

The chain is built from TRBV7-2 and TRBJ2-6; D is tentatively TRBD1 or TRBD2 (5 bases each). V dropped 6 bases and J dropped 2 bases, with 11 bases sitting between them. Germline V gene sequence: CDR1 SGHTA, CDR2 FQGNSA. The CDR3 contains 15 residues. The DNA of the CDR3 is TGTGCCAGCAGTCCCGGGACCGCTGGGGCCAACGTCCTGACTTTC. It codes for CASSPGTAGANVLTF.

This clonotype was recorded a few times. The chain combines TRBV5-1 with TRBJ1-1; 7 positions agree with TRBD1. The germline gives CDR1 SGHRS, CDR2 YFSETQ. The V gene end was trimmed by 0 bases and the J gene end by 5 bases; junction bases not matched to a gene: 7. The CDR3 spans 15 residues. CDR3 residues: CASSLGPGQNTEAFF. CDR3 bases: TGCGCCAGCAGCTTGGGCCCGGGACAGAATACTGAAGCTTTCTTT.

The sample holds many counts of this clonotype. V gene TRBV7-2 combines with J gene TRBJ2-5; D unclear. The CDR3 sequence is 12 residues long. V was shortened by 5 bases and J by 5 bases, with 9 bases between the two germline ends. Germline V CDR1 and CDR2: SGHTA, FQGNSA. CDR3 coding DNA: TGTGCCAGCAGCCTAAGGGCCGAGACCCAGTACTTC. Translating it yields CASSLRAETQYF.

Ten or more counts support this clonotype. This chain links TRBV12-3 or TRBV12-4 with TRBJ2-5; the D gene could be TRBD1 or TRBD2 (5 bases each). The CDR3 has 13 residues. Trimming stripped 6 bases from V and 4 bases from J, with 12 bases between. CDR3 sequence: CASSTFGGETQYF. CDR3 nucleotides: TGTGCCAGCAGCACCTTTGGGGGAGAGACCCAGTACTTC.

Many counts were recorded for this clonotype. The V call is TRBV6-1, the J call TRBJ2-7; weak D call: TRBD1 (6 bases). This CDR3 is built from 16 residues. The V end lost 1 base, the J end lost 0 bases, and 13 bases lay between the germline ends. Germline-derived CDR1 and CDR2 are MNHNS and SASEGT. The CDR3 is CASSEGRTAFSYEQYV. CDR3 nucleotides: TGTGCCAGCAGTGAAGGGCGGACAGCGTTCTCCTACGAGCAGTACGTC.

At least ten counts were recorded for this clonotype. CDR3 region: CSASITGETWGETQYF. CDR3 sequence (DNA): TGCAGTGCTTCTATCACAGGCGAGACCTGGGGGGAGACCCAGTACTTC. The rearrangement joins TRBV20-1 to TRBJ2-5; D possibly uses TRBD1 or TRBD2 (5 bases each). This CDR3 comprises 16 residues. Deletions cut 5 bases from V and 5 bases from J, with 24 bases between. The V gene's germline CDR1 is DFQATT and CDR2 SNEGSKA (reference sequence).

The CDR3 sequence: CASSSLQGLNQPQHF. The CDR3 DNA is TGTGCCAGCAGCTCCTTACAGGGATTGAATCAGCCCCAGCATTTT. This chain joins TRBV7-9 and TRBJ1-5; possibly TRBD1 for D (6 bases). The CDR3 loop spans 15 amino acids. Trimming removed 4 bases at V and 4 bases at J, with 14 bases between. Germline V gene lookup returns CDR1 SEHNR and CDR2 FQNEAQ (reference sequence).

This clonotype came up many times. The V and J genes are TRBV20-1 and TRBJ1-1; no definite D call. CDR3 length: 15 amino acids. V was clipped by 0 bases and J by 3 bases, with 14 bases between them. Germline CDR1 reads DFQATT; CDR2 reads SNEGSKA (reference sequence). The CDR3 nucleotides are TGCAGTGCTAGAGACGAAACTACGAGTCACACTGAAGCTTTCTTT. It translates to CSARDETTSHTEAFF.

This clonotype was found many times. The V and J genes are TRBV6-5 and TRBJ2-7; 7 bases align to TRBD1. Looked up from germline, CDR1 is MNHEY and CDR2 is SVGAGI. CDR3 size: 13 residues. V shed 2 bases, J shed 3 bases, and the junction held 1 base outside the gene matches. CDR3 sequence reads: CASSYGTVYEQYF. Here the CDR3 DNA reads TGTGCCAGCAGTTACGGGACAGTCTACGAGCAGTACTTC.

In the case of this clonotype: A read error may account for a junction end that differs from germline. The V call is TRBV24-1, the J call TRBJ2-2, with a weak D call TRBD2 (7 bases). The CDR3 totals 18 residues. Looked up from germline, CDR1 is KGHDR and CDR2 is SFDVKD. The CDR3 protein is CATSDKGGGALSTRELFF. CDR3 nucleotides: TGTGCCACCAGTGATAAGGGCGGGGGCGCCCTCAGCACCAGGGAGCTGTTTTTT.

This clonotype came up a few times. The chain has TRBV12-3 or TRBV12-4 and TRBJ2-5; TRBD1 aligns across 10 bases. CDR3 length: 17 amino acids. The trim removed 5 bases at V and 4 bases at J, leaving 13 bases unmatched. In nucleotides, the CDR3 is TGTGCCAGCAGTCCCGCGGGACAGGGGATAATAGGAGAGACCCAGTACTTC. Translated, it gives CASSPAGQGIIGETQYF.

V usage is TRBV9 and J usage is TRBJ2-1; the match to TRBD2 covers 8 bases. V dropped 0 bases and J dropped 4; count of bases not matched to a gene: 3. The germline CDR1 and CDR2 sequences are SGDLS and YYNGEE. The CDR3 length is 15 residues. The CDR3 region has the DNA TGTGCCAGCAGCGTAGTGAGCGGGGGATACAATGAGCAGTTCTTC. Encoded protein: CASSVVSGGYNEQFF.

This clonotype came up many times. The CDR3 DNA follows: TGCAGTGCTAGAACCCCGAAGCCCTCGAACACCGGGGAGCTGTTTTTT. This encodes CSARTPKPSNTGELFF. The chain carries TRBV20-1 and TRBJ2-2; D gene unclear. CDR3 length equals 16 residues. The V and J ends lost 2 bases and 0 bases respectively, with 13 bases between them. Per germline, CDR1 DFQATT and CDR2 SNEGSKA (reference sequence).

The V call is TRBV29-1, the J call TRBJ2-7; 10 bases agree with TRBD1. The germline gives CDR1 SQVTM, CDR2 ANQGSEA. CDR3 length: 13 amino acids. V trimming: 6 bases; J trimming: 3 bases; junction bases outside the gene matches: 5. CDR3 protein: CSVQGQGSYEQYF. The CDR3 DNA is TGCAGCGTCCAGGGACAGGGGAGCTACGAGCAGTACTTC.

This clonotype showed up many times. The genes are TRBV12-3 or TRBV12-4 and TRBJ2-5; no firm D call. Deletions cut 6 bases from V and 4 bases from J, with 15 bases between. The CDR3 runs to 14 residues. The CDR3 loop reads CASSPGFLGETQYF. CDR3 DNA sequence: TGTGCCAGCAGCCCCGGGTTCCTTGGAGAGACCCAGTACTTC.

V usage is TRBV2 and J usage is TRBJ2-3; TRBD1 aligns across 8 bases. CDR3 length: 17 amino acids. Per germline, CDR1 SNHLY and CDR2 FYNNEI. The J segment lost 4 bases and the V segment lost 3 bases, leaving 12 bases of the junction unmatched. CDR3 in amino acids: CASSDVAGGRGADTQYF. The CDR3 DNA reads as TGTGCCAGCAGTGACGTGGCAGGGGGCCGCGGGGCAGATACGCAGTATTTT.

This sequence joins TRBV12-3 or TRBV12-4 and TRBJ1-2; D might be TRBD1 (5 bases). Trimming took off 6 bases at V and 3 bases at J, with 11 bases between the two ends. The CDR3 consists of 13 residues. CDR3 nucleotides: TGTGCCAGCAGAGCCGGGGGTGACTATGGCTACACCTTC. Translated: CASRAGGDYGYTF.

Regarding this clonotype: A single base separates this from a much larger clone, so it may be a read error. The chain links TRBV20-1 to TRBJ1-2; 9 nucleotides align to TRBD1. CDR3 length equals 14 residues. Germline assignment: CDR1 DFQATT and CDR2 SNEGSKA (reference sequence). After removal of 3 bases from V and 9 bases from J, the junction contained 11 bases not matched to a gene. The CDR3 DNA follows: TGCAGTGCTAGGACCCGGGACAGGGAATATCGCTACACCTTC. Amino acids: CSARTRDREYRYTF.

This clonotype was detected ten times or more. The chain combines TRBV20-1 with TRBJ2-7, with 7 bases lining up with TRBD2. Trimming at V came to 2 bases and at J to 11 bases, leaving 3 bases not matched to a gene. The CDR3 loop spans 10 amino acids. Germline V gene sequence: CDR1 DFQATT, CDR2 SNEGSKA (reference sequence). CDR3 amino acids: CSARSRGEYF. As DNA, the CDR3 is TGCAGTGCTAGAAGCCGGGGGGAGTACTTC.

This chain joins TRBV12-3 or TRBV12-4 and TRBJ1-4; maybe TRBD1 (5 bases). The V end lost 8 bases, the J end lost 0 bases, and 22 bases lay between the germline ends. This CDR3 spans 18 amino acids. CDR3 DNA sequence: TGTGCCAGCTTCGGGGGTCCTCACATCCCATCAACTAATGAAAAACTGTTTTTT. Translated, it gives CASFGGPHIPSTNEKLFF.

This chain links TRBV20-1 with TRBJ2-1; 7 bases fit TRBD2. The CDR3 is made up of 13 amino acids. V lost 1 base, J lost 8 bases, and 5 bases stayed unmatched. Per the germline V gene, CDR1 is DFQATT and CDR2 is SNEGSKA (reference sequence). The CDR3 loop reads CSARGAGVDEQFF. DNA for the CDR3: TGCAGTGCTAGAGGGGCGGGGGTGGATGAGCAGTTCTTC.

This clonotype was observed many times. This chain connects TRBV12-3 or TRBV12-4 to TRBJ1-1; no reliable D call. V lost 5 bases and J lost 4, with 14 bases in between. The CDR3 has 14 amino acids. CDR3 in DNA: TGTGCCAGCAGTGACGGAGGGTTGGTCACTGAAGCTTTCTTT. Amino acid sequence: CASSDGGLVTEAFF.

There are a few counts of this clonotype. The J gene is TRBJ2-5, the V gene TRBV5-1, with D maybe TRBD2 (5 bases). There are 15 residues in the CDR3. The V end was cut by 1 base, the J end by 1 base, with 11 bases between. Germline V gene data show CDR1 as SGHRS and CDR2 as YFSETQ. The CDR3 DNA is TGCGCCAGCAGCTTGAGCGGCCGAGCCCAAGAGACCCAGTACTTC. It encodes CASSLSGRAQETQYF.